Below, one TCR beta chain is given with its context. Its antigen specificity is not known. At one of its ends the junction is not consistent with the germline gene, which may arise from a read error. This record belongs to a study of control samples from healthy donors and cancer patients (dated by TCRdb to the early 2020s). The CDR3 holds 11 amino acids from the cysteine to the phenylalanine. The only DNA kept is the CDR3, 33 bases in frame from the first base. CDR1 is given as SQVTM and CDR2 as ANQGSEA, both from the germline V gene. The library was produced with the immunoSEQ multiplex PCR assay. TCRdb holds this immuneACCESS table with in-frame rearrangements only. Some clones are missing; in checked studies, unresolved V genes explain under half, and the rest has no known cause. The sample table lists about 180,000 clones, 85% to 95% of them with a count of one. 1.3% of the sample is in the top ten clones.

Sequenced sample: blood. This clonotype originated in a woman younger than 30 in good health. The chain is assembled from TRBV29-1 and TRBJ2-1; no D gene call is confident. The DNA sequence is given as TGCAGCGTTGAAGATCTTGATATGGGGATCTTC. The translation is CSVEDLDMGIF.